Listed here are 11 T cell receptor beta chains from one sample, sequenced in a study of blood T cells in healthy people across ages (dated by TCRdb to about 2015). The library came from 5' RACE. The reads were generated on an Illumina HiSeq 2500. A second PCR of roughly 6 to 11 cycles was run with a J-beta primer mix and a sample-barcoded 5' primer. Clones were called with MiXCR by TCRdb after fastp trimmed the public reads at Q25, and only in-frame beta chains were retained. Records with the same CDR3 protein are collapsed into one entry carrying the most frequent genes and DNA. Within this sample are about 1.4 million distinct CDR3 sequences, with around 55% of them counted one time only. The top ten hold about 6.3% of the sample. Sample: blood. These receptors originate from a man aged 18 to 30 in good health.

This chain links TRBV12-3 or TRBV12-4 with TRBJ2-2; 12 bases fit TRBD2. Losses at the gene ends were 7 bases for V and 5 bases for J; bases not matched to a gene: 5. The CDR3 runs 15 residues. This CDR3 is CASKRLAGATGELFF. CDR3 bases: TGTGCCAGCAAACGACTAGCGGGAGCAACCGGGGAGCTGTTTTTT.

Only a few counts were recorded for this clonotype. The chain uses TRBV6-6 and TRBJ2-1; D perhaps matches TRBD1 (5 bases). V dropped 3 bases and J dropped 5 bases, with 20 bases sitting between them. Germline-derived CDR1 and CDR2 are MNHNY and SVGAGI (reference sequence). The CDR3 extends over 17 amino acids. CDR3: CASSYIREVLRDNEQFF. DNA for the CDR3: TGTGCCAGCAGTTATATCAGGGAAGTTTTAAGGGACAATGAGCAGTTCTTC.

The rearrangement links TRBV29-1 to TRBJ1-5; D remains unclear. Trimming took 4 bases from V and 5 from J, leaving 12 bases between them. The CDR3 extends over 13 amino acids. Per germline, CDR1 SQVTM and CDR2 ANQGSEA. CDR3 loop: CSVAPEYDQPQHF. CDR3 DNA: TGCAGCGTTGCCCCGGAATACGATCAGCCCCAGCATTTT. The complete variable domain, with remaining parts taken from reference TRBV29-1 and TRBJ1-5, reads SAVISQKPSRDICQRGTSLTIQCQVDSQVTMMFWYRQQPGQSLTLIATANQGSEATYESGFVIDKFPISRPNLTFSTLTVSNMSPEDSSIYLCSVAPEYDQPQHFGDGTRLSIL.

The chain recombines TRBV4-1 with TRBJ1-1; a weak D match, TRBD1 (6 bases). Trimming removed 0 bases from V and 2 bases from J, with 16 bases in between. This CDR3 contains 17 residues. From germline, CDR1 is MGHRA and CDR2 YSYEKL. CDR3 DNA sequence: TGCGCCAGCAGCCAAGATCCCCACGGGACACCTAACACTGAAGCTTTCTTT. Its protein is CASSQDPHGTPNTEAFF.

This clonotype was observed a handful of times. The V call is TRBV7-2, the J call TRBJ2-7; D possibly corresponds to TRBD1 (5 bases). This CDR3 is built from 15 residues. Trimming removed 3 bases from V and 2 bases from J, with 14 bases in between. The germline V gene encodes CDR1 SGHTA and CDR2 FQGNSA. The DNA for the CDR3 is TGTGCCAGCAGCTTTATGGACACTGGTACCTACGAGCAGTACTTC. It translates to CASSFMDTGTYEQYF.

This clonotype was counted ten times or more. CDR3 sequence (DNA): TGTGCCAGCGACCGACAGGGGGCTAGCGGGGCTAACAATGAGCAGTTCTTC. It is translated as CASDRQGASGANNEQFF. V usage is TRBV21-1 and J usage is TRBJ2-1; the table's D gene call, TRBD1, was not cross checked with the DNA. TRBV21-1 is recorded as a pseudogene. The CDR3 runs to 17 residues.

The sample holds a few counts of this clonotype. The CDR3 here is CASSFLDRVGTEAFF. CDR3 DNA sequence: TGTGCCAGCAGCTTTTTAGACAGGGTAGGAACTGAAGCTTTCTTT. V and J are TRBV7-9 and TRBJ1-1, with 7 bases aligning to TRBD1. Germline trimming cut 3 bases from V and 5 bases from J; bases unmatched to any gene: 9. Per the germline V gene, CDR1 is SEHNR and CDR2 is FQNEAQ (reference sequence). The CDR3 loop spans 15 amino acids.

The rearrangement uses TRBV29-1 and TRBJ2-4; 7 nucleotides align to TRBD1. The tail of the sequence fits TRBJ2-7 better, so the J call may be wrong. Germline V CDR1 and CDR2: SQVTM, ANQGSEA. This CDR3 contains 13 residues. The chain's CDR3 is CSVRGQSAYEQYF. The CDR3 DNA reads TGCAGCGTTCGGGGACAGTCTGCCTACGAGCAGTACTTC.

The CDR3 is CASSSLGQGRGNYGYTF. The CDR3 DNA reads as TGTGCCAGCAGCTCCTTAGGGCAGGGAAGGGGAAACTATGGCTACACCTTC. The V gene is TRBV7-9, the J gene TRBJ1-2; maybe TRBD1 (5 bases). The CDR3 consists of 17 residues. V lost 4 bases, J lost 2 bases, and 20 bases lay in between. Germline V gene data show CDR1 as SEHNR and CDR2 as FQNEAQ (reference sequence).

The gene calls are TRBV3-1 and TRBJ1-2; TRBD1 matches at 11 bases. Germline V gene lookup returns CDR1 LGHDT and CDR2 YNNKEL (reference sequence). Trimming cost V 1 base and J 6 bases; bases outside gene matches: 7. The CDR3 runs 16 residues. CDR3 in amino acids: CASSQGGTGGLDGYTF. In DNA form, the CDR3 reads TGTGCCAGCAGCCAAGGTGGGACAGGGGGATTGGATGGCTACACCTTC.

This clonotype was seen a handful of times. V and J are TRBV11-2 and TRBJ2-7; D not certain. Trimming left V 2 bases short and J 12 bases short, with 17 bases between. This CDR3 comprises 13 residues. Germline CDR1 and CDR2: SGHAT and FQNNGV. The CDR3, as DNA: TGTGCCAGCAGCTTACGTCTGCAGAGAGTGGTGTACTTC. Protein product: CASSLRLQRVVYF.